The following is a TCR beta chain sequence with its context. It has no known antigen specificity. Base qualities are not provided; no much larger clone lies one nucleotide away. The data are from a study of blood T cells in healthy people across ages (dated by TCRdb to between 2015 and 2016). For context, the study as a whole: Template switching captured roughly one uniquely barcoded TCR beta cDNA molecule per two T cells in model experiments. To track age-related changes in TCR beta repertoire diversity, the study relied on deep sequencing normalized with unique cDNA molecular identifiers. The donors were divided into four age groups: young (average approximately 15 years), middle-aged (roughly 40), aged (approximately 59) and long-lived (about 79). To avoid experimental bias, donors of different ages were spread randomly across the sequencing lanes. For two donors (one aged 18 to 29 and one aged 80 or older), the study analyzed two additional independent replicas of 1 million unique cDNA reads from the same blood draw.

What the research found in general, with its limitations: As age increased, observed TCR beta diversity per million T cells dropped in a roughly linear way, and a significant reduction was already evident by age 40. The percentage of naive T cells measured by flow cytometry correlated strongly with observed TCR beta diversity. Since profiling was done on bulk unsorted PBMCs, naive and antigen-experienced compartments could not be conclusively compared. Donor CMV infection status was unknown, potentially confounding age-related changes in expanded clonotypes. Estimates of total diversity based on one million sequenced T cells were considered lower bounds and underestimates. The long-lived group showed more naive CD4+ T cells, fewer expanded clones and increased TCR diversity than the aged group, suggesting age selection.

The roughly 39 donors, aged about 6 to 95 years, were systemically healthy Caucasian individuals from Russia. About 9.6 milliliters of peripheral blood were collected from each donor into EDTA-treated Vacutainer tubes. PBMCs were isolated by Ficoll-Paque density-gradient centrifugation, with at least 6 million obtained per sample. Trizol reagent was used to extract total RNA from PBMCs, with at least 5.5 micrograms per sample. The percentages of naive CD45RAhigh/CD27high T cells were determined by flow cytometry on a PBMC aliquot from every donor. Via the germline V gene, CDR1 is SGHTA and CDR2 FQGNSA. There are 12 amino acids in the CDR3, from cysteine to phenylalanine inclusive. Only the CDR3 region is kept as DNA, spanning 36 bases read in frame from base 1. The junction carries 8 bases between V and J, which are trimmed by 4 bases and 5 bases respectively. The library was obtained by 5' RACE. Sequencer: Illumina HiSeq 2500. The second PCR ran for about 6 to 12 cycles and used a J-beta primer mix along with a sample-barcoded 5' primer. Each TCR beta cDNA molecule received a unique molecular identifier from a template-switch 5' adaptor carrying 12 random nucleotides. At least 3 million CDR3-containing paired-end reads were obtained from each sample. All of the RNA was converted into first-strand cDNA using the Mint cDNA synthesis kit, with a TRBC-specific oligonucleotide serving as the primer. Following uracil-DNA glycosylase treatment, a first 18-cycle PCR with universal primers M1SS and BC2_uni_R was performed on all cDNA. In the original analysis: Each sample was normalized by randomly selecting 1 million high-quality reads, each carrying a distinct molecular identifier. Instead of being binned into consensus sequences, reads that shared molecular identifiers were thrown out. MiTCR, set to a Q25 quality threshold and the strictest error-elimination algorithm, was used for CDR3 identification, clonotype clustering and error correction. A nonparametric unseen species model with Euler transformation was used to estimate a lower bound on total TCR beta diversity. TCRdb reran the public reads through fastp at Q25 and MiXCR, keeping productive beta chains. CDR3 protein duplicates are merged, each entry listing the most common genes and DNA. The V and J calls were determined by TCRdb, not by the authors. The table for this sample lists approximately 790,000 distinct CDR3 sequences; 60% to 80% of them were counted only once. The ten largest account for around a quarter of the sample.

The rearranged segments are TRBV7-2 and TRBJ1-2, with the D gene not confidently named. This sequence was found in a young man in good health. Sequenced input: blood. Read as DNA, the sequence is TGTGCCAGCAGCTATATGCGTTATGGCTACACCTTC. Its amino acids are CASSYMRYGYTF.